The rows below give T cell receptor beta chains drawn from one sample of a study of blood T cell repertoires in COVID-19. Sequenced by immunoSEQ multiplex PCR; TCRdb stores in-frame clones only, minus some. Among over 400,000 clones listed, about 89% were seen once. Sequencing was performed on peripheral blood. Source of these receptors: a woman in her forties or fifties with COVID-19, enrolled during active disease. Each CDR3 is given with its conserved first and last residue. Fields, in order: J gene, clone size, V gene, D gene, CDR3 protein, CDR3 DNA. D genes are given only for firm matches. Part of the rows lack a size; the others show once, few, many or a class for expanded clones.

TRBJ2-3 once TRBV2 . CASNMRVGDTQYF TGTGCCAGCAACATGAGGGTGGGAGATACGCAGTATTTT
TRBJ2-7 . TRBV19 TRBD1 CASSPRQGAYEQYF TGTGCCAGTAGTCCCAGACAGGGGGCTTACGAGCAGTACTTC
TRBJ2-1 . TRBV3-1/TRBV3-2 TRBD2 CASSPGPGLAGGPYNEQFF TGTGCCAGCAGCCCGGGACCGGGACTAGCGGGGGGTCCTTACAATGAGCAGTTCTTC
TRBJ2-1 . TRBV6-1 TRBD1 CASSEAGQGIHNEQFF TGTGCCAGCAGTGAAGCGGGACAGGGTATCCACAATGAGCAGTTCTTC
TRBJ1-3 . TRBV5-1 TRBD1 CASSLFGTDNSGNTIYF TGCGCCAGCAGCTTGTTCGGGACAGATAACTCTGGAAACACCATATATTTT
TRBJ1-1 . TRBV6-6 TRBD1 CASSRGTDEAFF TGTGCCAGCAGTAGAGGGACAGATGAAGCTTTCTTT
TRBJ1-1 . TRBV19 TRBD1 CASSENRGLEAFF TGTGCCAGTAGCGAGAACAGGGGGCTTGAAGCTTTCTTT
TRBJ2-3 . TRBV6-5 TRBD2 CASSFSGTSKDTQYF TGTGCCAGCAGTTTTTCCGGGACTAGCAAAGATACGCAGTATTTT
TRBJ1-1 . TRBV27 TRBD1 CASSPWPPSTGGAFF TGTGCCAGCAGTCCTTGGCCCCCTTCGACAGGGGGAGCTTTCTTT
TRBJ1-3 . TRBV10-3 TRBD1 CAKDRGLSGNTIYF TGTGCCAAAGACAGGGGATTATCTGGAAACACCATATATTTT
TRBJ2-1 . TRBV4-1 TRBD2 CASSRSGGWFNEQFF TGCGCCAGCAGCCGGTCGGGGGGTTGGTTCAATGAGCAGTTCTTC
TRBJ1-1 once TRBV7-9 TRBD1 CASSGQGLDFF TGTGCCAGCAGCGGACAGGGATTGGATTTCTTT
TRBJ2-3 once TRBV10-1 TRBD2 CASSESKSGGTDTQYF TGCGCCAGCAGTGAGTCTAAGAGCGGGGGCACAGATACGCAGTATTTT
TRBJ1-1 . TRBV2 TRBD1 CASSLQGAGEAFF TGTGCCAGCAGTTTACAGGGGGCGGGGGAAGCTTTCTTT
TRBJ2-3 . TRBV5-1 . CASSEFRGSDTQYF TGCGCCAGCAGCGAGTTTCGGGGTTCAGATACGCAGTATTTT
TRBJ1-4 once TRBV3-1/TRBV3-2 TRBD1 CASSRDRDEKLFF TGTGCCAGCAGCCGGGACAGGGATGAAAAACTGTTTTTT
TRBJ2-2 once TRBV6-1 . CASSESGNLQLFF TGTGCCAGCAGTGAAAGCGGTAATTTGCAGCTGTTTTTT
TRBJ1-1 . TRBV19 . CASSHGVGTEAFF TGTGCCAGTAGCCACGGGGTGGGGACTGAAGCTTTCTTT
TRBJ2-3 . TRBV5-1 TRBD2 CASSWRLAGGPDTQYF TGCGCCAGCAGCTGGAGACTAGCGGGGGGGCCGGATACGCAGTATTTT
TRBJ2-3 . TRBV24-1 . CATSDPSSGGGPDTQYF TGTGCCACCAGTGATCCCTCCTCGGGGGGCGGACCAGATACGCAGTATTTT
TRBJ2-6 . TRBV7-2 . CASSPGPSGANVLTF TGTGCCAGCAGCCCAGGCCCTTCTGGGGCCAACGTCCTGACTTTC
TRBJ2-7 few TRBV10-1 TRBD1 CASIRYREDRASEQYF TGCGCCAGCATTCGATATAGGGAGGACAGGGCAAGCGAGCAGTACTTC
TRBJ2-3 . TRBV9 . CASSAPRDSGQYF TGTGCCAGCAGTGCCCCTAGGGACTCAGGGCAGTATTTT
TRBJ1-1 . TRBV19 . CASSGQGGTEAFF TGTGCCAGTAGTGGGCAGGGAGGGACTGAAGCTTTCTTT
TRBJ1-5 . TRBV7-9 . CASSRLNQPQHF TGTGCCAGCAGCCGTCTAAATCAGCCCCAGCATTTT
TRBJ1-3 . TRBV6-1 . CASSESSVVLLYF TGTGCCAGCAGTGAATCCTCAGTCGTGTTGTTATATTTT
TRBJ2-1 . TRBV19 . CASSTTAYNEQFF TGTGCCAGTAGTACAACTGCTTACAATGAGCAGTTCTTC
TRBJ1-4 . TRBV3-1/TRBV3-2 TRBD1 CASSQVRTGGNEKLFF TGTGCCAGCAGCCAAGTTCGGACAGGGGGAAATGAAAAACTGTTTTTT
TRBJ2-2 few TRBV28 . CASRSAGTTGELFF TGTGCCAGCAGGTCGGCAGGAACCACCGGGGAGCTGTTTTTT
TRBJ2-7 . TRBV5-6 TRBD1 CASSLPGQGHPSEQYF TGTGCCAGCAGCTTACCGGGACAGGGCCACCCATCCGAGCAGTACTTC
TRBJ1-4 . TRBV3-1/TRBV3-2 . CASSHPLRGRVTNEKLFF TGTGCCAGCAGCCACCCCCTGCGGGGTCGGGTAACTAATGAAAAACTGTTTTTT
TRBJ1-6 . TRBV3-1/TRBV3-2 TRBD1 CASSLRQGQNNSPLHF TGTGCCAGCAGTCTTCGACAGGGGCAGAATAATTCACCCCTCCACTTT
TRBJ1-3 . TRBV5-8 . CASSPRGNTIYF TGTGCCAGCAGCCCGAGGGGAAACACCATATATTTT
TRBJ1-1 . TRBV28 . CASIPPGGVTEAFF TGTGCCAGCATTCCCCCCGGGGGTGTCACTGAAGCTTTCTTT
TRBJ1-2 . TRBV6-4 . CASSSTRTGNYGYTF TGTGCCAGCAGTAGTACACGAACAGGGAACTATGGCTACACCTTC
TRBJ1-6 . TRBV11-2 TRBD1 CASSIQGAYNSPLHF TGTGCCAGCAGCATACAGGGGGCCTATAATTCACCCCTCCACTTT
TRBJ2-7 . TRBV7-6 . CASSLVRDRPYEQYF TGTGCCAGCAGCTTAGTGCGGGACAGACCCTACGAGCAGTACTTC
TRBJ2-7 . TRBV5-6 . CASRGLYEQYF TGTGCCAGCAGAGGACTTTACGAGCAGTACTTC
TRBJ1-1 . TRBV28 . CASSSSVLGRTEAFF .
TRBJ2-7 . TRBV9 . CASSVGGTQGEQYF TGTGCCAGCAGCGTAGGGGGGACCCAGGGGGAGCAGTACTTC
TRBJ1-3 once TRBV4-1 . CASSQDRSAYEDTIYF TGCGCCAGCAGCCAAGATCGCTCCGCGTATGAGGACACCATATATTTT
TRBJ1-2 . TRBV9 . CASSVSGGIYGYTF TGTGCCAGCAGCGTAAGTGGGGGCATCTATGGCTACACCTTC
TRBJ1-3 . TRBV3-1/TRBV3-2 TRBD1 CASSQFATGANTIYF TGTGCCAGCAGCCAATTCGCGACAGGGGCGAACACCATATATTTT
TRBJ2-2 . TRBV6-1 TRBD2 CASSGPTWLAGVVRGGELFF TGTGCCAGCAGTGGCCCCACTTGGTTAGCGGGGGTGGTAAGAGGCGGGGAGCTGTTTTTT
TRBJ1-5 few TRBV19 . CASSIPHGLSGQPQHF TGTGCCAGTAGTATCCCCCACGGACTCTCGGGACAGCCCCAGCATTTT
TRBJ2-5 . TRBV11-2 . CASSPIAGPQETQYF TGTGCCAGCAGCCCCATCGCGGGCCCTCAAGAGACCCAGTACTTC
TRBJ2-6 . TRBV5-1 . CASSLGGPSSGANVLTF TGCGCCAGCAGCTTAGGGGGACCCAGCTCTGGGGCCAACGTCCTGACTTTC
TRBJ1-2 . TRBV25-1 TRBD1 CASSGGQGTGGYTF TGTGCCAGCAGTGGCGGACAGGGAACAGGGGGCTACACCTTC
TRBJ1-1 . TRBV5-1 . CASSLAPGHQNTEAFF TGCGCCAGCAGCTTGGCACCGGGACACCAGAACACTGAAGCTTTCTTT
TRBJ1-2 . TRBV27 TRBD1 CASTLRTGDMNGYTF TGTGCCAGCACCTTAAGGACAGGGGATATGAATGGCTACACCTTC
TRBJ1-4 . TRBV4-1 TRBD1 CASSQAPRQGNEKLFF TGCGCCAGCAGCCAAGCACCCCGACAGGGAAATGAAAAACTGTTTTTT
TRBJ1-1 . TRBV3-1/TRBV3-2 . CASSSVNSEAFF TGTGCCAGCAGCTCTGTGAACTCTGAAGCTTTCTTT
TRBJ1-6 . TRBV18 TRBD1 CASSPDRESPLHF TGTGCCAGCTCCCCTGACAGGGAGTCACCCCTCCACTTT
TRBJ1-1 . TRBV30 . CAWSSEGVTNTEAFF TGTGCCTGGAGTTCAGAGGGGGTTACGAACACTGAAGCTTTCTTT
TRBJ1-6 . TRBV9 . CASSVVEGVTLHF TGTGCCAGCAGCGTAGTGGAGGGTGTGACCCTCCACTTT
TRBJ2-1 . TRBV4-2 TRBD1 CASSQANRGQEQFF TGTGCCAGCAGCCAGGCTAACAGGGGACAGGAGCAGTTCTTC
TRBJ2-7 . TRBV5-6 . CASSPAGAEQYF TGTGCCAGCAGCCCGGCGGGGGCCGAGCAGTACTTC
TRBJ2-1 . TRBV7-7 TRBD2 CASSSILAGGQIEQFF TGTGCCAGCAGCTCCATACTAGCGGGGGGCCAAATAGAGCAGTTCTTC
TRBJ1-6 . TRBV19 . CATRGGAGDNSPLHF TGTGCCACCCGAGGGGGGGCGGGCGATAATTCACCCCTCCACTTT
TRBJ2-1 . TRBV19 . CASSIRENEQFF TGTGCCAGTAGTATACGTGAGAATGAGCAGTTCTTC